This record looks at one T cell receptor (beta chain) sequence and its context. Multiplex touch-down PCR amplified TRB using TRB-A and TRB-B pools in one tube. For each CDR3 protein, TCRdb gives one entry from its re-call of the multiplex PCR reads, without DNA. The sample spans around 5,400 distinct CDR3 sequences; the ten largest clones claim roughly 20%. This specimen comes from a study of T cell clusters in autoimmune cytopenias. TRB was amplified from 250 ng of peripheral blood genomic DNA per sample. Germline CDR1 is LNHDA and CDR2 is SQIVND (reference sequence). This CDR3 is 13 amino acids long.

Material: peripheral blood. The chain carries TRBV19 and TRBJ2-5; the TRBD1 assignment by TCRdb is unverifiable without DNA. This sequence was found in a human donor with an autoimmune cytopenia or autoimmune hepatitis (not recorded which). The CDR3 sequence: CASSVYWGETQYF.